This TCR beta chain stems from a study of Ad26.COV2.S vaccination and SARS-CoV-2 variants. Only in-frame clones appear in the TCRdb table, and some are missing; sequencing was by immunoSEQ multiplex PCR. The table lists a few hundred thousand clones, around 87% of them singletons. General study points: Possibly, TCR breadth and depth analyses underestimated total T cell responses.

Worth noting for this clone: What it binds is unknown.

The germline V gene has CDR1 LGHDT and CDR2 YNNKEL (reference sequence). V gave up 4 bases and J gave up 2 bases; unmatched junction bases: 2. The CDR3 extends over 15 amino acids. Sample treatment: around 19 received Ad26.COV2.S at low or high dose, single or two shots; roughly five received placebo; per-sample allocation not given. It was on day 63 after the first vaccine or placebo injection that samples were taken. The sequence was collected from a person between 18 and 60 years old who received the Ad26.COV2.S COVID-19 vaccine or a placebo. The sequencing used peripheral blood, collected in a trial of Ad26.COV2.S vaccine versus placebo. This chain connects TRBV3-1 (or the pseudogene TRBV3-2) to TRBJ2-3, with 11 bases identical to TRBD2. CDR3 in amino acids: CASSPTSGATDTQYF. The CDR3 region has the DNA TGTGCCAGCAGCCCGACTAGCGGGGCCACAGATACGCAGTATTTT.